The 10 T cell receptor beta chains below come from one sample, sequenced in a study of blood T cell repertoires in COVID-19. TCRdb's copy holds only in-frame clones and misses some; the assay was immunoSEQ multiplex PCR. The table lists roughly 190,000 clones, approximately 82% of them singletons, with less than 3.5% in the top ten. Material: peripheral blood. The receptors were sampled from a man aged 45 to 65 with active or convalescent COVID-19.

The CDR3 region has the DNA TGTGCCAGCAGTTGGACTAGAGGCGAGACCCAGTACTTC. As protein: CASSWTRGETQYF. V and J are TRBV6-2 or TRBV6-3 and TRBJ2-5; TRBD2 agrees at 7 bases. CDR1 and CDR2 from the germline V gene are MNHEY and SVGEGT. V lost 4 bases and J lost 5; bases outside the gene matches: 4. The CDR3 is made up of 13 amino acids.

J is TRBJ1-2 and V is TRBV7-9; no firm D call. This CDR3 has 14 amino acids. The V gene's germline CDR1 is SEHNR and CDR2 FQNEAQ (reference sequence). Trimming took 1 base from V and 4 from J, leaving 10 bases between them. The DNA for the CDR3 is TGTGCCAGCAGCTTAGTAACGGACTTCTATGGCTACACCTTC. Residues: CASSLVTDFYGYTF.

This clone was detected a few times. The chain uses TRBV27 and TRBJ1-1; the D gene is possibly TRBD1 (6 bases). This CDR3 is 13 amino acids long. CDR1 is MNHEY, CDR2 SMNVEV, per germline (reference sequence). The V end was cut by 6 bases, the J end by 5 bases, with 13 bases between. The CDR3 loop reads CASRTGVETEAFF. The CDR3 DNA follows: TGTGCCAGCAGGACAGGAGTTGAGACTGAAGCTTTCTTT.

The chain links TRBV19 to TRBJ2-3; the match to TRBD2 covers 9 bases. The CDR3 is 18 residues long. Trimming cost V 7 bases and J 0 bases; bases outside gene matches: 14. Germline CDR1 and CDR2: LNHDA and SQIVND (reference sequence). In DNA, the CDR3 is TGTGCCAGTACAGGGGGGACCGGACTAGCGTTTAGCACAGATACGCAGTATTTT. This translates into CASTGGTGLAFSTDTQYF.

The chain carries TRBV7-2 and TRBJ2-1, with D perhaps matching TRBD2 (7 bases). There are 14 residues in the CDR3. Germline V gene sequence: CDR1 SGHTA, CDR2 FQGNSA. V lost 0 bases to trimming and J lost 6 bases, with 9 bases between them. The CDR3 protein is CASSLAGGPNEQFF. The CDR3 region has the DNA TGTGCCAGCAGCTTAGCGGGGGGGCCCAATGAGCAGTTCTTC.

The chain links TRBV27 to TRBJ1-5, with TRBD1 identical over 8 bases. The germline CDR1 and CDR2 sequences are MNHEY and SMNVEV (reference sequence). V gave up 5 bases and J gave up 6 bases; unmatched junction bases: 6. The CDR3 contains 14 residues. The CDR3 loop reads CASSLGQGGQPQHF. CDR3 nucleotides: TGTGCCAGCAGTCTCGGACAGGGAGGTCAGCCCCAGCATTTT.

The chain is built from TRBV6-5 and TRBJ1-2; TRBD1 agrees at 7 bases. Germline-derived CDR1 and CDR2 are MNHEY and SVGAGI. The V segment lost 3 bases and the J segment 5 bases; nucleotides outside the gene matches: 9. The CDR3 length is 15 residues. CDR3 in DNA: TGTGCCAGCAGTTATATAACAGGGGCGCGGTATGGCTACACCTTC. Translated: CASSYITGARYGYTF.

The genes are TRBV5-1 and TRBJ1-2, with D uncertain. V was trimmed by 1 base and J by 0 bases, leaving 10 bases between them. Germline CDR1 SGHRS, CDR2 YFSETQ. CDR3 length equals 15 residues. The CDR3 bases are TGCGCCAGCAGCTTGAGTTCAGGCGCTAACTATGGCTACACCTTC. Translated, it gives CASSLSSGANYGYTF.

The chain is built from TRBV5-1 and TRBJ2-5, with a weak D call TRBD2 (6 bases). V was cut by 3 bases and J by 2 bases, with 8 bases left in between. CDR3 length equals 13 residues. Germline-derived CDR1 and CDR2 are SGHRS and YFSETQ. The CDR3 protein is CASSWDFQETQYF. As DNA, the CDR3 is TGCGCCAGCAGCTGGGACTTTCAAGAGACCCAGTACTTC.

The table lists this clone with a count of one. The rearrangement joins TRBV5-1 to TRBJ2-1; no definite D call. The CDR3 sequence is 15 residues long. Trimming stripped 1 base from V and 0 bases from J, with 8 bases between. Germline CDR1 reads SGHRS; CDR2 reads YFSETQ. The CDR3 sequence is CASSLPPSSYNEQFF. The CDR3 DNA is TGCGCCAGCAGCTTGCCGCCGAGCTCCTACAATGAGCAGTTCTTC.